This T cell receptor (beta chain) is drawn from a study of T cells after yellow fever vaccination. Trimming stripped 6 bases from V and 3 bases from J, with 11 bases between. Germline lookup yields CDR1 SGHAT and CDR2 FQNNGV. The CDR3 has 14 amino acids. TCRdb re-derived calls from the 5' RACE reads in MiXCR, one entry per CDR3 protein. The repertoire holds 100,000 to 150,000 distinct CDR3 sequences, with around 7.4% as singletons. This clonotype was found many times. This TCR came from a man aged 18 to 29 who received the YFV17D yellow fever vaccine. J is TRBJ2-2 and V is TRBV11-2, with TRBD1 as a possible D gene (5 bases). The sequences come from CD4+ T cells sorted from PBMCs, collected 9 to 10 days after the first yellow fever vaccination. DNA for the CDR3: TGTGCCAGCAGACCCGCAGGGTACACCGGGGAGCTGTTTTTT. Translation gives CASRPAGYTGELFF. The complete variable domain, with remaining parts taken from reference TRBV11-2 and TRBJ2-2, reads EAGVAQSPRYKIIEKRQSVAFWCNPISGHATLYWYQQILGQGPKLLIQFQNNGVVDDSQLPKDRFSAERLKGVDSTLKIQPAKLEDSAVYLCASRPAGYTGELFFGEGSRLTVL.